This passage covers 31 T cell receptor beta chains from one sample sequenced in a study of T-cell reconstitution after alpha-beta-depleted transplantation in children. The TCRbeta library was prepared with unique molecular identifiers. Via MiXCR, TCRdb re-called the PCR reads, giving one row per CDR3 protein. Here the sample spans approximately 800,000 distinct CDR3 sequences, 15% to 20% being singletons. Sequencing was performed on PBMCs, mostly from graft donor cells, taken 360 days after TCRalphabeta/CD19-depleted stem cell transplant. Every receptor here comes from a male patient between 10 and 17 years old who had a stem cell transplant for acute lymphoblastic leukemia, so the T cells may come from the graft donor.

The CDR3 reads CASSPSQEEVEAFF. In DNA form, the CDR3 reads TGTGCCAGCAGTCCTTCACAGGAAGAGGTTGAAGCTTTCTTT. The J gene is TRBJ1-1, the V gene TRBV12-3 or TRBV12-4; a weak D match, TRBD1 (5 bases). The CDR3 runs 14 residues. Trimming took off 5 bases at V and 7 bases at J, with 17 bases between the two ends.

This clonotype was observed a few times. The chain uses TRBV20-1 and TRBJ2-5; D is ambiguous. CDR1 and CDR2 (germline): DFQATT, SNEGSKA (reference sequence). With 0 bases removed from V and 4 bases from J, the gap between germline ends came to 9 bases. CDR3 size: 13 residues. CDR3 protein: CSARDPNGETQYF. CDR3 in DNA: TGCAGTGCTAGAGATCCGAACGGAGAGACCCAGTACTTC.

The sample holds a few counts of this clonotype. The chain links TRBV27 to TRBJ2-3, with D perhaps matching TRBD1 (6 bases). The CDR3 spans 14 residues. Trimming took off 6 bases at V and 6 bases at J, with 16 bases between the two ends. Germline values: CDR1 MNHEY, CDR2 SMNVEV (reference sequence). The CDR3, as DNA: TGTGCCAGCAGGGGGGCGATGCGGTGGGATACGCAGTATTTT. Protein sequence: CASRGAMRWDTQYF.

This clonotype was found a few times. This sequence joins TRBV4-1 and TRBJ2-2; D may be TRBD1 (5 bases). V was cut by 0 bases and J by 6 bases, with 11 bases left in between. Germline V gene data show CDR1 as MGHRA and CDR2 as YSYEKL. The length of the CDR3 is 15 residues. The CDR3 protein is CASSQEPLGAGELFF. CDR3 DNA: TGCGCCAGCAGCCAAGAACCCCTAGGGGCCGGGGAGCTGTTTTTT.

This clonotype came up a few times. V gene TRBV10-3 combines with J gene TRBJ2-7; TRBD2 is a possible D gene (6 bases). The CDR3 runs 13 residues. With 5 bases removed from V and 3 bases from J, the gap between germline ends came to 11 bases. Germline CDR1 and CDR2: ENHRY and SYGVKD. The CDR3 DNA follows: TGTGCCATCAGTTTTGCGGAGGGCTACGAGCAGTACTTC. It yields the protein CAISFAEGYEQYF.

The rearrangement uses TRBV12-3 or TRBV12-4 and TRBJ2-7, with D possibly matching TRBD2 (7 bases). This CDR3 is built from 14 residues. The V end was cut by 3 bases, the J end by 4 bases, with 13 bases between. The CDR3 protein is CASSFRGGGYEQYF. In nucleotides, the CDR3 is TGTGCCAGCAGTTTCCGAGGGGGGGGGTACGAGCAGTACTTC.

This sequence joins TRBV6-2 or TRBV6-3 and TRBJ2-5; D possibly corresponds to TRBD1 (6 bases). With 5 bases removed from V and 5 bases from J, the gap between germline ends came to 18 bases. The CDR3 consists of 15 residues. The germline V gene has CDR1 MNHEY and CDR2 SVGEGT. Written as DNA, the CDR3 is TGTGCCAGCAGTCCTTTCGGACAGAACAGGGAGACCCAGTACTTC. As protein: CASSPFGQNRETQYF.

The sample holds many counts of this clonotype. V gene TRBV29-1 combines with J gene TRBJ2-1; D gene unclear. Germline CDR1 reads SQVTM; CDR2 reads ANQGSEA. This CDR3 region has 13 residues. Between the trimmed V and J ends, which lost 1 base and 3 bases, there was a span of 7 bases. The CDR3 DNA sequence: TGCAGCGTTGAAGGGCGGAACTACAATGAGCAGTTCTTC. It translates to CSVEGRNYNEQFF.

V and J are TRBV5-1 and TRBJ2-6; TRBD1 matches 8 bases. CDR1 and CDR2 from the germline V gene are SGHRS and YFSETQ. Losses at the gene ends were 5 bases for V and 2 bases for J; bases not matched to a gene: 3. This CDR3 comprises 15 residues. The CDR3 loop is CASRVQGAGANVLTF. The DNA for the CDR3 is TGCGCCAGCAGGGTACAGGGGGCTGGGGCCAACGTCCTGACTTTC.

There are a few counts of this clonotype. The chain joins TRBV29-1 to TRBJ2-7, with a weak D call TRBD2 (7 bases). This CDR3 region has 17 residues. Germline-derived CDR1 and CDR2 are SQVTM and ANQGSEA. V was clipped by 4 bases and J by 0 bases, with 22 bases between them. For the CDR3, the DNA is TGCAGCGTTGCCTTGCCAAGGGGGGGTCCGAGCTCCTACGAGCAGTACTTC. This sequence encodes CSVALPRGGPSSYEQYF.

The chain recombines TRBV6-1 with TRBJ2-7; weak D call: TRBD2 (6 bases). Between the trimmed V and J ends, which lost 6 bases and 3 bases, there was a span of 21 bases. The CDR3 has 16 residues. Germline lookup yields CDR1 MNHNS and CDR2 SASEGT. CDR3 protein: CASSQAGSILDYEQYF. CDR3 nucleotides: TGTGCCAGCAGCCAGGCGGGGAGTATCCTGGACTACGAGCAGTACTTC.

This sequence joins TRBV11-2 and TRBJ2-3, with D perhaps matching TRBD2 (7 bases). The CDR3 sequence is 16 residues long. Germline V gives CDR1 SGHAT, CDR2 FQNNGV. Trimming pared 5 bases from V and 1 base from J, leaving 16 bases between. The CDR3 here is CASSPMGGRGTDTQYF. The CDR3 region has the DNA TGTGCCAGCAGCCCAATGGGGGGGCGGGGCACAGATACGCAGTATTTT.

J is TRBJ2-1 and V is TRBV12-3 or TRBV12-4, with a possible D match to TRBD2 (7 bases). The CDR3 has 17 amino acids. The ends were cut back, 2 bases at V and 0 bases at J, with 14 bases in the middle. In DNA form, the CDR3 reads TGTGCCAGCAGTTTATCTGGACTAGGGGGCTCCTACAATGAGCAGTTCTTC. Its translation is CASSLSGLGGSYNEQFF.

This clonotype was counted only a few times. The V call is TRBV9, the J call TRBJ2-3, with D possibly TRBD2 on 6 matching bases. CDR3 length: 16 amino acids. The germline V gene encodes CDR1 SGDLS and CDR2 YYNGEE. Trimming stripped 3 bases from V and 1 base from J, with 15 bases between. The CDR3 loop is CASSARAGTRTDTQYF. Written as DNA, the CDR3 is TGTGCCAGCAGCGCTCGGGCAGGGACTCGCACAGATACGCAGTATTTT.

This clonotype has a count of ten or more. The CDR3 region is CAIRGGGQSYNEQFF. The DNA for the CDR3 is TGTGCCATCCGCGGGGGCGGTCAGTCCTACAATGAGCAGTTCTTC. V and J are TRBV27 and TRBJ2-1; D is possibly TRBD2 (7 bases). Germline assignment: CDR1 MNHEY and CDR2 SMNVEV (reference sequence). Between the trimmed V and J ends, which lost 10 bases and 1 base, there was a span of 17 bases. The CDR3 loop spans 15 amino acids.

V usage is TRBV25-1 and J usage is TRBJ1-2; possibly TRBD1 for D (5 bases). Germline V gives CDR1 MGHDK, CDR2 SYGVNS. This CDR3 has 13 residues. Trimming shortened V by 6 bases and J by 7 bases, and 15 bases separated the two germline ends. In nucleotides, the CDR3 is TGTGCCAGCAGGGGGAACCAGGGTTTTGGCTACACCTTC. Translation: CASRGNQGFGYTF.

This clonotype was detected only a few times. CDR3 sequence: CASSYLTGGTGANVLTF. The CDR3, as DNA: TGTGCCAGCAGCTACTTGACAGGGGGCACTGGGGCCAACGTCCTGACTTTC. The genes are TRBV7-7 and TRBJ2-6; 10 bases align to TRBD1. J gave up 2 bases and V 4 bases, and 5 bases lay outside the gene matches. The CDR3 is 17 residues long. CDR1 and CDR2 from the germline V gene are SSHAT and FNYEAQ (reference sequence). Based on the CDR3 plus reference TRBV7-7 and TRBJ2-6, the full variable domain is GAGVSQSPRYKVTKRGQDVTLRCDPISSHATLYWYQQALGQGPEFLTYFNYEAQPDKSGLPSDRFSAERPEGSISTLTIQRTEQRDSAMYRCASSYLTGGTGANVLTFGAGSRLTVL.

At least ten counts were recorded for this clonotype. The rearrangement uses TRBV7-9 and TRBJ2-7; 11 bases map to TRBD2. Losses at the gene ends were 5 bases for V and 4 bases for J; bases not matched to a gene: 7. The germline gives CDR1 SEHNR, CDR2 FQNEAQ (reference sequence). The length of the CDR3 is 15 residues. CDR3: CASSHLLAGAYEQYF. The CDR3 DNA follows: TGTGCCAGCAGCCACCTACTAGCGGGAGCATACGAGCAGTACTTC.

This clonotype was counted a few times. The V call is TRBV15, the J call TRBJ1-5; 10 nucleotides align to TRBD1. J was trimmed by 3 bases and V by 5 bases; bases with no gene match: 7. The CDR3 has 16 residues. CDR1 is LNHNV, CDR2 YYDKDF, per germline (reference sequence). The CDR3 nucleotides are TGTGCCACCAGCTCGGGACAGGGGAACTACAATCAGCCCCAGCATTTT. As protein: CATSSGQGNYNQPQHF.

The chain has TRBV7-3 and TRBJ2-2; 7 nucleotides agree with TRBD1. The trim removed 2 bases at V and 4 bases at J, leaving 7 bases unmatched. Germline V gives CDR1 SGHTA, CDR2 FQGTGA. The CDR3 is 16 amino acids. CDR3 in amino acids: CASSLLGTVITGELFF. The CDR3, as DNA: TGTGCCAGCAGCTTATTGGGGACAGTGATCACCGGGGAGCTGTTTTTT.

As concerns this clonotype: Likely a read error: the CDR3 ends without its conserved phenylalanine or tryptophan. J is TRBJ2-7 and V is TRBV2, with a weak D call TRBD1 (6 bases). Germline V gene sequence: CDR1 SNHLY, CDR2 FYNNEI. This CDR3 is built from 15 residues. The ends were cut back, 0 bases at V and 1 base at J, with 10 bases in the middle. Here the CDR3 reads CASSEAQGASYEQYC. The CDR3 DNA reads as TGTGCCAGCAGTGAAGCACAGGGCGCGTCCTACGAGCAGTACTGC.

This clonotype has only a few counts. This chain uses TRBV18 with TRBJ2-7, with unresolved D. Germline CDR1 KGHSH, CDR2 LQKENI. V was clipped by 5 bases and J by 0 bases, with 11 bases between them. The CDR3 is 14 residues long. CDR3 nucleotides: TGTGCCAGCTCATTGTCCTACGGCTCCTACGAGCAGTACTTC. Translated: CASSLSYGSYEQYF.

A few counts support this clonotype. This chain joins TRBV4-1 and TRBJ1-5; possibly TRBD1 for D (5 bases). This CDR3 spans 16 amino acids. Between the trimmed V and J ends, which lost 0 bases and 0 bases, there was a span of 9 bases. Germline V CDR1 and CDR2: MGHRA, YSYEKL. Here the CDR3 DNA reads TGCGCCAGCAGCCAAGAGACAGCTTATAGCAATCAGCCCCAGCATTTT. It yields the protein CASSQETAYSNQPQHF.

The chain uses TRBV9 and TRBJ2-7; D might be TRBD1 or TRBD2, each matching 5 bases. CDR3 length: 13 amino acids. Trimming stripped 2 bases from V and 7 bases from J, with 13 bases between. The germline V gene encodes CDR1 SGDLS and CDR2 YYNGEE. The DNA of the CDR3 is TGTGCCAGCAGCGTGTCCACCGGGACGGAGCAGTACTTC. Translation gives CASSVSTGTEQYF.

This clonotype was detected many times. The chain joins TRBV4-2 to TRBJ2-7; D is possibly TRBD1 (7 bases). Germline V lookup: CDR1 LGHNA, CDR2 YNFKEQ. The CDR3 spans 19 residues. Trimming pared 0 bases from V and 2 bases from J, leaving 23 bases between. The CDR3 DNA reads TGTGCCAGCAGCCAAGAGGGGGGAATACAGGGGTTCCGACCCTACGAGCAGTACTTC. Protein sequence: CASSQEGGIQGFRPYEQYF.

The V gene is TRBV6-2 or TRBV6-3, the J gene TRBJ2-7, with 7 bases identical to TRBD2. The CDR3 contains 16 residues. Losses at the gene ends were 5 bases for V and 2 bases for J; bases not matched to a gene: 12. Germline CDR1 reads MNHEY; CDR2 reads SVGEGT. CDR3 protein: CASSPGGSRRAYEQYF. The CDR3 DNA follows: TGTGCCAGCAGTCCGGGGGGTAGCAGGAGGGCCTACGAGCAGTACTTC.

The rearrangement uses TRBV10-2 and TRBJ2-3, with 9 nucleotides matching TRBD1. The trim removed 5 bases at V and 0 bases at J, leaving 6 bases unmatched. Germline CDR1 reads WSHSY; CDR2 reads SAAADI. CDR3 length: 16 residues. The CDR3 here is CASSRWTGVSTDTQYF. In DNA, the CDR3 is TGCGCCAGCAGTCGGTGGACAGGGGTCAGCACAGATACGCAGTATTTT.

This clonotype has a handful of counts. The genes are TRBV7-6 and TRBJ2-1, with D perhaps TRBD2 (6 bases). V lost 5 bases to trimming and J lost 7 bases, with 12 bases between them. Germline values: CDR1 SGHVS, CDR2 FNYEAQ. The CDR3 consists of 13 residues. CDR3 loop: CASSHRRGNEQFF. For the CDR3, the DNA is TGTGCCAGCAGCCATAGGCGGGGAAATGAGCAGTTCTTC. Variable domain in full (rest from reference TRBV7-6 and TRBJ2-1): GAGVSQSPRYKVTKRGQDVALRCDPISGHVSLYWYRQALGQGPEFLTYFNYEAQQDKSGLPNDRFSAERPEGSISTLTIQRTEQRDSAMYRCASSHRRGNEQFFGPGTRLTVL.

Only a few counts were recorded for this clonotype. CDR3 bases: TGTGCCAGCAGGGACAGACTAAAATCGGCTAAAGAGACCCAGTACTTC. Amino acids: CASRDRLKSAKETQYF. V gene TRBV28 combines with J gene TRBJ2-5, with TRBD1 as a possible D gene (6 bases). The CDR3 totals 16 residues. CDR1 and CDR2 from the germline V gene are MDHEN and SYDVKM. Trimming left V 6 bases short and J 3 bases short, with 20 bases between.

The rearrangement links TRBV7-9 to TRBJ1-2, with D perhaps TRBD1 (6 bases). V was pared by 2 bases and J by 4 bases, with 14 bases between. The CDR3 loop spans 15 amino acids. The germline CDR1 and CDR2 sequences are SEHNR and FQNEAQ (reference sequence). The CDR3 DNA is TGTGCCAGCAGCTTAAGGCCAGGGGTTGGCTATGGCTACACCTTC. Translating it yields CASSLRPGVGYGYTF. Full variable domain (outside the CDR3, taken from reference TRBV7-9 and TRBJ1-2): DTGVSQNPRHKITKRGQNVTFRCDPISEHNRLYWYRQTLGQGPEFLTYFQNEAQLEKSRLLSDRFSAERPKGSFSTLEIQRTEQGDSAMYLCASSLRPGVGYGYTFGSGTRLTVV.

The V gene is TRBV18, the J gene TRBJ2-1; the D gene is possibly TRBD2 (6 bases). This CDR3 has 18 amino acids. Trimming removed 3 bases at V and 1 base at J, with 19 bases between. Germline loops: CDR1 KGHSH, CDR2 LQKENI. The CDR3, as DNA: TGTGCCAGCTCACCGAGTGGGACTCGGGGTGTTTCCTACAATGAGCAGTTCTTC. Its translation is CASSPSGTRGVSYNEQFF.